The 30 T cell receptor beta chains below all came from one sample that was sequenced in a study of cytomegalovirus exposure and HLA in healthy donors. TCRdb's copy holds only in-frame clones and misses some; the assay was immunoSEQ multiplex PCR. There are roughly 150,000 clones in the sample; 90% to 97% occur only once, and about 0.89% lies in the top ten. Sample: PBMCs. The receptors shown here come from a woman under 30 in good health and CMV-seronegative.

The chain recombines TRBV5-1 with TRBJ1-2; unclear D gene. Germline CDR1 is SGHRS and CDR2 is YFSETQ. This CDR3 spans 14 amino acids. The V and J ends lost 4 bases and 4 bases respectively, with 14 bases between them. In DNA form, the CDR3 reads TGCGCCAGCAGCCTTTCGGCAGGTGCCTATGGCTACACCTTC. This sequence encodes CASSLSAGAYGYTF.

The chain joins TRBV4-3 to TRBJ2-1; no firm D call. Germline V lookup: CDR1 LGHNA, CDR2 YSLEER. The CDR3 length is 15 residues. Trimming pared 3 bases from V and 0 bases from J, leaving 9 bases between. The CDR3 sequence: CASSHTSSSYNEQFF. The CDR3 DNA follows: TGCGCCAGCAGCCATACGAGTAGCTCCTACAATGAGCAGTTCTTC.

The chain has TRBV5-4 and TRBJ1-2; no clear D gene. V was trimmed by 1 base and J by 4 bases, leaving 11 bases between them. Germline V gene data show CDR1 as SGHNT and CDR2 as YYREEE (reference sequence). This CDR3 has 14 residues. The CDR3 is CASSLSTEIYGYTF. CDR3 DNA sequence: TGTGCCAGCAGCTTGAGTACAGAAATCTATGGCTACACCTTC.

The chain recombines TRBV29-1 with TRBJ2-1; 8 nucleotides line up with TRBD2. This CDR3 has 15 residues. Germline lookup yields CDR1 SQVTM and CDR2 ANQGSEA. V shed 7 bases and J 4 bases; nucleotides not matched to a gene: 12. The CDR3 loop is CSAPRGGSRYNEQFF. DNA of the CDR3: TGCAGCGCCCCTCGGGGGGGATCTAGATACAATGAGCAGTTCTTC.

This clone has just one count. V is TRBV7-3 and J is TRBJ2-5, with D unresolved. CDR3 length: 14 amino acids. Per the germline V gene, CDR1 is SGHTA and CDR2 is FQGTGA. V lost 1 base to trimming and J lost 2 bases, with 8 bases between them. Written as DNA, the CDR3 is TGTGCCAGCAGCTTAAGAGGCAGACAAGAGACCCAGTACTTC. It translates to CASSLRGRQETQYF.

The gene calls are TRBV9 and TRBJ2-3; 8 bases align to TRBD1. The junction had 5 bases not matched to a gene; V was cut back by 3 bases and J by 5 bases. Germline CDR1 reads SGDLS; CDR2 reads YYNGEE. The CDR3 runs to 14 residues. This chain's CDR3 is CASSDQGAGDTQYF. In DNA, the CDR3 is TGTGCCAGCAGCGACCAGGGGGCGGGAGATACGCAGTATTTT.

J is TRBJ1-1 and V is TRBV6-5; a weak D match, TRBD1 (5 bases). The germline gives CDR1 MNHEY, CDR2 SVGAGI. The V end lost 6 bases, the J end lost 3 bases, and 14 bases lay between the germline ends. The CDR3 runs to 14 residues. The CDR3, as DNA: TGTGCCAGCAGGATCTCAGGGACTTACACTGAAGCTTTCTTT. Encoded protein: CASRISGTYTEAFF.

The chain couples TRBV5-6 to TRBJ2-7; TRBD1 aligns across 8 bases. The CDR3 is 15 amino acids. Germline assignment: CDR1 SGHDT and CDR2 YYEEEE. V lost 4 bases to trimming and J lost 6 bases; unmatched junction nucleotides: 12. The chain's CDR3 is CASSPTVTGAVEQYF. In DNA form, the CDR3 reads TGTGCCAGCAGCCCGACGGTGACAGGGGCTGTCGAGCAGTACTTC.

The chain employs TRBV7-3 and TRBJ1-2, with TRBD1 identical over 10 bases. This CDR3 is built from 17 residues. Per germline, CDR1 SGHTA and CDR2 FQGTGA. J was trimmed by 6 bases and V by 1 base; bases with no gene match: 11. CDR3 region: CASSLNAGTGARNGYTF. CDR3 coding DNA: TGTGCCAGCAGCTTAAACGCCGGGACAGGGGCCAGGAATGGCTACACCTTC.

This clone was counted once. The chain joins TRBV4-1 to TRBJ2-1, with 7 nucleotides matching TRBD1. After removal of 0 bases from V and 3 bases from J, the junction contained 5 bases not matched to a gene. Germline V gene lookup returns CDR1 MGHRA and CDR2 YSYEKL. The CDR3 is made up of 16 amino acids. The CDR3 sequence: CASSQDMAGGYNEQFF. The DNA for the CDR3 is TGCGCCAGCAGCCAAGATATGGCAGGGGGCTACAATGAGCAGTTCTTC.

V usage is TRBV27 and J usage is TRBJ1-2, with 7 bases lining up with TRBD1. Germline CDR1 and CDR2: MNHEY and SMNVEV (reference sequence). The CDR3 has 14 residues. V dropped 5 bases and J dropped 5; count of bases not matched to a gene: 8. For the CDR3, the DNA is TGTGCCAGCAGTCCCGGGACAGTAAAATATGGCTACACCTTC. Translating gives CASSPGTVKYGYTF.

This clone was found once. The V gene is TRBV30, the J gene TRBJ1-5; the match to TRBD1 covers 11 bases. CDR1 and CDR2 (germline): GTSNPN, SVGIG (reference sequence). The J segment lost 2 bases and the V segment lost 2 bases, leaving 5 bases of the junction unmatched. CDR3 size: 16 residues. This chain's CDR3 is CAWSQDRGLRNQPQHF. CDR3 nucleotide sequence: TGTGCCTGGAGTCAGGACAGGGGGCTTCGCAATCAGCCCCAGCATTTT. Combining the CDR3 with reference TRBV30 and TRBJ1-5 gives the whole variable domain SQTIHQWPATLVQPVGSPLSLECTVEGTSNPNLYWYRQAAGRGLQLLFYSVGIGQISSEVPQNLSASRPQDRQFILSSKKLLLSDSGFYLCAWSQDRGLRNQPQHFGDGTRLSIL.

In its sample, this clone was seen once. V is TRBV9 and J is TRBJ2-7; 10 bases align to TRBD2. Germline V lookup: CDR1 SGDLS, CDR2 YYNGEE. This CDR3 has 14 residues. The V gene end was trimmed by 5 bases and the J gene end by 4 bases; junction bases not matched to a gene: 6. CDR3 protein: CASSPSGGVYEQYF. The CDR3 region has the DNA TGTGCCAGCAGTCCCAGCGGGGGGGTGTACGAGCAGTACTTC. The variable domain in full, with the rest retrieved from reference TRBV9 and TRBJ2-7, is DSGVTQTPKHLITATGQRVTLRCSPRSGDLSVYWYQQSLDQGLQFLIQYYNGEERAKGNILERFSAQQFPDLHSELNLSSLELGDSALYFCASSPSGGVYEQYFGPGTRLTVT.

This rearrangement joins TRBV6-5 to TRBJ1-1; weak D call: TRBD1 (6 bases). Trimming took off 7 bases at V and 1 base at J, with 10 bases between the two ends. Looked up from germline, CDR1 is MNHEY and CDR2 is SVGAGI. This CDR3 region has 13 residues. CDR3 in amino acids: CASTQGTNTEAFF. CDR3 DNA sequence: TGTGCCAGCACACAGGGTACGAACACTGAAGCTTTCTTT.

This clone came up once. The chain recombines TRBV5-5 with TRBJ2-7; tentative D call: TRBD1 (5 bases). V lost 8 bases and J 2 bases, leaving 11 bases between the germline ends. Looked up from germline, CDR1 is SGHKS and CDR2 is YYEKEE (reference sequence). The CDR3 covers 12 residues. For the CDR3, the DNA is TGTGCCAGAGGTCAGGGCCCCTACGAGCAGTACTTC. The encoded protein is CARGQGPYEQYF.

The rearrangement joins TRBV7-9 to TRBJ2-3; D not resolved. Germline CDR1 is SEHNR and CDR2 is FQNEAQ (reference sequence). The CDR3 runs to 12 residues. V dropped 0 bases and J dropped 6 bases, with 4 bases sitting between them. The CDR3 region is CASSLAEDTQYF. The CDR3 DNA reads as TGTGCCAGCAGCTTAGCGGAGGATACGCAGTATTTT. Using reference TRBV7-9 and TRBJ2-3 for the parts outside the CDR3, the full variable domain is DTGVSQNPRHKITKRGQNVTFRCDPISEHNRLYWYRQTLGQGPEFLTYFQNEAQLEKSRLLSDRFSAERPKGSFSTLEIQRTEQGDSAMYLCASSLAEDTQYFGPGTRLTVL.

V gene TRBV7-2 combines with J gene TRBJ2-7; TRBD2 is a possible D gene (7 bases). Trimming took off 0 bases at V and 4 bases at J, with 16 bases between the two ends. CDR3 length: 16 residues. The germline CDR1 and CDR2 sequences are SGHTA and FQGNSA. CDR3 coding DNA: TGTGCCAGCAGCTTAGCTTCGCGGGGGCCGGAATACGAGCAGTACTTC. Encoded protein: CASSLASRGPEYEQYF.

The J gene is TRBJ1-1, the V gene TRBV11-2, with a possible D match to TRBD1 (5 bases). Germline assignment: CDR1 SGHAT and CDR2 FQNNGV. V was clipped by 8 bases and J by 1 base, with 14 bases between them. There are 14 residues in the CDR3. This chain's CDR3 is CASSPGLQNTEAFF. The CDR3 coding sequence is TGTGCCAGCTCGCCAGGGCTTCAGAACACTGAAGCTTTCTTT.

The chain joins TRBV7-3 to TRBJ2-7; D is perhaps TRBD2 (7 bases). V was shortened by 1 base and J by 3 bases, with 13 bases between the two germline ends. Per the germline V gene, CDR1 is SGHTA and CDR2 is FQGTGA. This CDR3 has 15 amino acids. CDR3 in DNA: TGTGCCAGCAGCTTAATGGGGGGGCAGAACTACGAGCAGTACTTC. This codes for CASSLMGGQNYEQYF.

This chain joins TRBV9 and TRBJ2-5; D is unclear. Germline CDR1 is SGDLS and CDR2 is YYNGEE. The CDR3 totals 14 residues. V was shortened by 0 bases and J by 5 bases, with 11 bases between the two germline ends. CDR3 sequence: CASSVDLDAETQYF. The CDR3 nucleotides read TGTGCCAGCAGCGTAGATCTAGATGCGGAGACCCAGTACTTC.

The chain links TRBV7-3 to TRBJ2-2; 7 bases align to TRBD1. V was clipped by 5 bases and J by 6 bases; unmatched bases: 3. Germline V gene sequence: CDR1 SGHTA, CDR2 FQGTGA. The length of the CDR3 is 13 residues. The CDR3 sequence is CASSPTGAGELFF. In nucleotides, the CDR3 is TGTGCCAGCAGCCCTACAGGGGCCGGGGAGCTGTTTTTT. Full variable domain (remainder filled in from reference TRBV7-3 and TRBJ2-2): GAGVSQTPSNKVTEKGKYVELRCDPISGHTALYWYRQSLGQGPEFLIYFQGTGAADDSGLPNDRFFAVRPEGSVSTLKIQRTERGDSAVYLCASSPTGAGELFFGEGSRLTVL.

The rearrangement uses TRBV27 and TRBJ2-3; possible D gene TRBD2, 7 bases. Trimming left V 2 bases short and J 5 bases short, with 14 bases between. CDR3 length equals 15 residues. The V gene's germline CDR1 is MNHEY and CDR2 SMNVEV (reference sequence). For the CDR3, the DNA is TGTGCCAGCAGTTTAAGGGGGGGGGCCGGAGATACGCAGTATTTT. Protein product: CASSLRGGAGDTQYF.

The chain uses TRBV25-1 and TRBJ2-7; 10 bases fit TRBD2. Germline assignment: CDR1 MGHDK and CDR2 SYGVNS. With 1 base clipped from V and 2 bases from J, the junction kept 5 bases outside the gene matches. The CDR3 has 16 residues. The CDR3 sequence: CASSESRTSGAYEQYF. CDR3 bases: TGTGCCAGCAGTGAATCTAGGACTAGCGGCGCCTACGAGCAGTACTTC.

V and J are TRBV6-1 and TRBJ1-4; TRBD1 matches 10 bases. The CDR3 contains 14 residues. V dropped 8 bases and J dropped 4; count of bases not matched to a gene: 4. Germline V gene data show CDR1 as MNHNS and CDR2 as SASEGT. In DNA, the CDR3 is TGTGCCAGCGAGCGGGACAGGGGTAATGAAAAACTGTTTTTT. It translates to CASERDRGNEKLFF.

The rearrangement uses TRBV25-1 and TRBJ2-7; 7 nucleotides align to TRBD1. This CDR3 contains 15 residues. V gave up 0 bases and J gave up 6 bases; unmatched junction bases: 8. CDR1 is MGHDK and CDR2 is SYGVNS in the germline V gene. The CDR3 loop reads CASSEYILGQSEQYF. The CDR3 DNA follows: TGTGCCAGCAGTGAATATATTCTGGGACAGAGCGAGCAGTACTTC.

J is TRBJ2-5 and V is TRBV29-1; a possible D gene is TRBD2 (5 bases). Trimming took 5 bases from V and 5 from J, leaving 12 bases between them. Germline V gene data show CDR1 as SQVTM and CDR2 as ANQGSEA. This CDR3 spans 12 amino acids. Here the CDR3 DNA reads TGCAGCGTTCGGCTAGCTGTCGAGACCCAGTACTTC. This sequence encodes CSVRLAVETQYF.

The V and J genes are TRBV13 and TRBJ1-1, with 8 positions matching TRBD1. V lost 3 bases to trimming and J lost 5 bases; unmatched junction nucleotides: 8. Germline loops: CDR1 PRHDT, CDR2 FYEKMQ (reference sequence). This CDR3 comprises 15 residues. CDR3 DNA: TGTGCCAGCAGCTTGGGGAGACAGGGGCAGACTGAAGCTTTCTTT. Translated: CASSLGRQGQTEAFF.

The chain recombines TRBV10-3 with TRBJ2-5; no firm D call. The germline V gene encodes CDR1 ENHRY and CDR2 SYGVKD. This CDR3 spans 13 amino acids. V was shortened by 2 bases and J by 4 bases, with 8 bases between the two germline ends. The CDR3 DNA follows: TGTGCCATCAGTGAGGCGGTTGGAGAGACCCAGTACTTC. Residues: CAISEAVGETQYF.

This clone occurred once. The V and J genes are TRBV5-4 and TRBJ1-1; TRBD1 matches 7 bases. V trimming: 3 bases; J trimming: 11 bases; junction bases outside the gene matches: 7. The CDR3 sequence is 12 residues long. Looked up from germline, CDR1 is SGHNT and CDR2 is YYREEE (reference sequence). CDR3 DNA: TGTGCCAGCAGCTGGGGGACAGACGAGGCTTTCTTT. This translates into CASSWGTDEAFF.

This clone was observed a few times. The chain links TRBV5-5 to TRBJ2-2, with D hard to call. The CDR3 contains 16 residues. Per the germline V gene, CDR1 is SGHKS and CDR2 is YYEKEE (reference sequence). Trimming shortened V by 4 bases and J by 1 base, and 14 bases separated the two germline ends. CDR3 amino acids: CASSMRSGGNTGELFF. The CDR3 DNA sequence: TGTGCCAGCAGCATGCGGTCCGGCGGGAACACCGGGGAGCTGTTTTTT.